Listed here are 10 T cell receptor beta chains from one sample, sequenced in a study of blood T cell repertoires in COVID-19. The assay was immunoSEQ multiplex PCR, and TCRdb's table has in-frame clones only and misses some. This sample yields tens of thousands of clones, of which about nine tenths are seen a single time; 9.6% belongs to the top ten. The sample comprised peripheral blood. The source of these receptors is a woman of 80 years or more with active COVID-19.

This clone appeared a few times. The rearrangement links TRBV19 to TRBJ1-5; 7 positions agree with TRBD1. CDR3 size: 16 residues. In germline, CDR1 is LNHDA, CDR2 SQIVND (reference sequence). V lost 4 bases and J lost 1; bases outside the gene matches: 7. CDR3 DNA: TGTGCCAGTAGTACGTCCGGGACAGTAAGCAATCAGCCCCAGCATTTT. Translating gives CASSTSGTVSNQPQHF.

To note about this clone: Relative to the germline gene, one junction end is altered; a read error may explain this. The chain couples TRBV28 to TRBJ1-3; D is unclear. Germline V gene data show CDR1 as MDHEN and CDR2 as SYDVKM. The CDR3 runs 14 residues. The CDR3 sequence is CASSPRSAGSTIYF. The DNA of the CDR3 is TGTGCCAGCAGTCCCCGCAGCGCTGGAAGCACCATATATTTT.

The chain employs TRBV11-3 and TRBJ2-3; 11 bases align to TRBD2. The ends lost 6 bases at V and 3 bases at J; junction bases unmatched: 11. The germline V gene has CDR1 SGHNT and CDR2 YENEEA. This CDR3 spans 17 amino acids. CDR3 protein: CASSRSGGAMGTDTQYF. The CDR3 DNA sequence: TGTGCCAGCAGTCGTAGCGGGGGGGCTATGGGGACAGATACGCAGTATTTT.

The chain joins TRBV6-6 to TRBJ2-3; 7 nucleotides match TRBD1. The germline V gene encodes CDR1 MNHNY and CDR2 SVGAGI (reference sequence). Unmatched junction bases numbered 7, after V lost 6 bases and J lost 1 base. The CDR3 runs to 15 residues. Here the CDR3 DNA reads TGTGCCAGCAGACTGAGGGGGCTTGGCACAGATACGCAGTATTTT. It specifies CASRLRGLGTDTQYF.

This clone showed up just a few times. The chain is built from TRBV27 and TRBJ1-1; no reliable D call. CDR3 length equals 13 residues. V lost 4 bases to trimming and J lost 4 bases, with 10 bases between them. The germline CDR1 and CDR2 sequences are MNHEY and SMNVEV (reference sequence). In DNA, the CDR3 is TGTGCCAGCAGTTCCCGGGGAACCACTGAAGCTTTCTTT. This translates into CASSSRGTTEAFF.

This chain joins TRBV4-3 and TRBJ2-3, with 8 bases aligning to TRBD2. Per germline, CDR1 LGHNA and CDR2 YSLEER. The V gene end was trimmed by 4 bases and the J gene end by 0 bases; junction bases not matched to a gene: 15. CDR3 length: 19 amino acids. The CDR3 region has the DNA TGCGCCAGCAGCCCAAGGCCTCCCCTAGCGGGTGCTAGCACAGATACGCAGTATTTT. Translated: CASSPRPPLAGASTDTQYF.

This chain joins TRBV5-1 and TRBJ1-1; 8 bases agree with TRBD1. From germline, CDR1 is SGHRS and CDR2 YFSETQ. The ends lost 5 bases at V and 0 bases at J; junction bases unmatched: 9. The CDR3 is 16 amino acids. The CDR3: CASSARDRGMNTEAFF. The CDR3 DNA sequence: TGCGCCAGCAGTGCCCGCGACAGGGGAATGAACACTGAAGCTTTCTTT.

The genes are TRBV5-4 and TRBJ2-7, with D tentatively TRBD1 (5 bases). The CDR3 is 15 amino acids. The V gene lost 0 bases and the J gene lost 2 bases, with 12 bases spanning the gap. Germline lookup yields CDR1 SGHNT and CDR2 YYREEE (reference sequence). CDR3 amino acids: CASSLAQGKPYEQYF. The DNA for the CDR3 is TGTGCCAGCAGCTTGGCCCAGGGTAAGCCCTACGAGCAGTACTTC.

The genes are TRBV12-3 or TRBV12-4 and TRBJ1-4, with no clear D. Between the trimmed V and J ends, which lost 6 bases and 3 bases, there was a span of 8 bases. The length of the CDR3 is 13 residues. The CDR3 protein is CASSRSPNEKLFF. The CDR3 bases are TGTGCCAGCAGCCGGAGCCCTAATGAAAAACTGTTTTTT.

This clone occurred a few times. The chain couples TRBV3-1 (or the pseudogene TRBV3-2) to TRBJ1-2; D call uncertain. The germline CDR1 and CDR2 sequences are LGHDT and YNNKEL (reference sequence). There are 15 residues in the CDR3. Trimming stripped 1 base from V and 3 bases from J, with 12 bases between. The CDR3 DNA follows: TGTGCCAGCAGCCAAGCCTACAGACGCTACTATGGCTACACCTTC. Translating it yields CASSQAYRRYYGYTF.